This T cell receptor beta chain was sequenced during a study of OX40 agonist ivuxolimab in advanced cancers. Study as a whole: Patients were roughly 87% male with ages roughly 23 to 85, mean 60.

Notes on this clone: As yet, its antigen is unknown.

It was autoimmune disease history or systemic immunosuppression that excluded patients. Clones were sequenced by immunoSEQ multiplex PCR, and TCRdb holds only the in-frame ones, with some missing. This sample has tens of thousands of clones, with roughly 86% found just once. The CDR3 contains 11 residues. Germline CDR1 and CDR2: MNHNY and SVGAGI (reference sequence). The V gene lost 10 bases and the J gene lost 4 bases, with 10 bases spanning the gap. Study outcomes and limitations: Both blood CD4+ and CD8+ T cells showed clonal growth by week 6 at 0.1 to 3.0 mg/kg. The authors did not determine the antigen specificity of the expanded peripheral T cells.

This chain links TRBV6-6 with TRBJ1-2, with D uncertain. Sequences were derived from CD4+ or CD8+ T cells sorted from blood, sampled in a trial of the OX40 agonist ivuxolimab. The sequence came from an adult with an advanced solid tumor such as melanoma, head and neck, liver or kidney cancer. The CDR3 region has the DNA TGTGCCACCTCATCCGGCTATGGCTACACCTTC. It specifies CATSSGYGYTF.